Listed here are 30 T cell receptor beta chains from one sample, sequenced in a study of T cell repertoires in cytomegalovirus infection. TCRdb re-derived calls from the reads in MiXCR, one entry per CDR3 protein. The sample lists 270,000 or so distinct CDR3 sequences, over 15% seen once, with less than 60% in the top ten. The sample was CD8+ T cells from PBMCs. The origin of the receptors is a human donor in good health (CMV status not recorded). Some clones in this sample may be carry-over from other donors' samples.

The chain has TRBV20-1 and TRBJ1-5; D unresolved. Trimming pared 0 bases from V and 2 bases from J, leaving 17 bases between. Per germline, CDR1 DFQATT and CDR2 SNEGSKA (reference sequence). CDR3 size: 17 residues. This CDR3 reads CSARDNQYAYRNQPQHF. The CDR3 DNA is TGCAGTGCTAGAGATAACCAGTATGCTTATCGCAATCAGCCCCAGCATTTT.

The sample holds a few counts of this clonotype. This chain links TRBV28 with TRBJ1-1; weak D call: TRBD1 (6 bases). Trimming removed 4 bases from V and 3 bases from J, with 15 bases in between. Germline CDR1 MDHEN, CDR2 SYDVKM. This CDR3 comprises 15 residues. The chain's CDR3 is CASSYSREGDTEAFF. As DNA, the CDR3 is TGTGCCAGCAGTTACTCTAGGGAGGGGGACACTGAAGCTTTCTTT.

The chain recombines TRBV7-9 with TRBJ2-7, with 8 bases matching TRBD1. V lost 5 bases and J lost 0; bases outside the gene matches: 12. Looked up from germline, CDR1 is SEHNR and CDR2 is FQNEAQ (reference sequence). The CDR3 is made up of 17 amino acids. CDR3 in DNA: TGTGCCAGCAGCCCCCCAACCGACAGGGGCATCTCCTACGAGCAGTACTTC. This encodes CASSPPTDRGISYEQYF.

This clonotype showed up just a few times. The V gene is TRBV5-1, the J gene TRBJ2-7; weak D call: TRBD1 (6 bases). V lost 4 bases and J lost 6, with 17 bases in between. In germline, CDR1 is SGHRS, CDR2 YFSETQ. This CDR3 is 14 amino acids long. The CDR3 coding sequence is TGCGCCAGCAGCACATACGGGACATCAGGCGAGCAGTACTTC. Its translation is CASSTYGTSGEQYF.

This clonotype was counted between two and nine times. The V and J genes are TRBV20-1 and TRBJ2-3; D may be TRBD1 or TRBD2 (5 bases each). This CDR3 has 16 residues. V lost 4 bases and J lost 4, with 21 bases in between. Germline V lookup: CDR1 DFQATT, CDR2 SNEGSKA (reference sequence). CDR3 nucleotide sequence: TGCAGTGCTAACTCCGGGACCAAGACCCACCCAGATACGCAGTATTTT. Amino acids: CSANSGTKTHPDTQYF.

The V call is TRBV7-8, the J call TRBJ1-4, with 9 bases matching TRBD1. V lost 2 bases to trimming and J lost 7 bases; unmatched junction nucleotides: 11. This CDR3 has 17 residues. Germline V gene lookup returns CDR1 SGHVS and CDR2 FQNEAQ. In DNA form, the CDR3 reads TGTGCCAGCAGCTTATCTAGGTCGGGACAGGGCCGTGAAAAACTGTTTTTT. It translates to CASSLSRSGQGREKLFF.

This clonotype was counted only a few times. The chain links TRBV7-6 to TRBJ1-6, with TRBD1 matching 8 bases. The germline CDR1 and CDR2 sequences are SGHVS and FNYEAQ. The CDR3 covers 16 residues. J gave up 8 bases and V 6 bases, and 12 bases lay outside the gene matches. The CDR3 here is CASSSPTGTGHSPLHF. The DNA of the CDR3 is TGTGCCAGCAGTTCACCGACAGGGACAGGCCATTCACCCCTCCACTTT.

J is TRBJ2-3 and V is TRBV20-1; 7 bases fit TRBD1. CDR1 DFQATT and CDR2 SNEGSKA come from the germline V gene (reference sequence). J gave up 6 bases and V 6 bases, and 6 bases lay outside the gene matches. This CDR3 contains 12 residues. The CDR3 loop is CSADREGDTQYF. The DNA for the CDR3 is TGCAGTGCCGACAGGGAAGGGGATACGCAGTATTTT.

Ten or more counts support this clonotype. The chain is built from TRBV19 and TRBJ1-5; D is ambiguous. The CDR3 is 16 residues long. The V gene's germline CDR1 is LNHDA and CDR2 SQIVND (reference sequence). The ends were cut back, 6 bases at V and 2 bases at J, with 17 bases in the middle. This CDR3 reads CASSPLTARGNQPQHF. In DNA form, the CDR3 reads TGTGCCAGTAGCCCGCTGACCGCCCGGGGCAATCAGCCCCAGCATTTT.

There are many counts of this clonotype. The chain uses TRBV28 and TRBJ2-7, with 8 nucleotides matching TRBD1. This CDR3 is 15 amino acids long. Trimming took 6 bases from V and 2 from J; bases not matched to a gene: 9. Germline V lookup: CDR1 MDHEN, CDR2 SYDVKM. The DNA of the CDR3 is TGTGCCAGCAGGAAGGGACAGGTCGTTACCTACGAGCAGTACTTC. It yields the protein CASRKGQVVTYEQYF.

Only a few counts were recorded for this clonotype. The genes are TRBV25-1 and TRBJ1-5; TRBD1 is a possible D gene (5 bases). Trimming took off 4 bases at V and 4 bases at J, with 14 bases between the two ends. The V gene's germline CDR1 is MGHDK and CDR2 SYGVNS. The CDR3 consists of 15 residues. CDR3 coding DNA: TGTGCCAGCAGTGGCCCGGGGGAGTCGAATCAGCCCCAGCATTTT. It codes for CASSGPGESNQPQHF.

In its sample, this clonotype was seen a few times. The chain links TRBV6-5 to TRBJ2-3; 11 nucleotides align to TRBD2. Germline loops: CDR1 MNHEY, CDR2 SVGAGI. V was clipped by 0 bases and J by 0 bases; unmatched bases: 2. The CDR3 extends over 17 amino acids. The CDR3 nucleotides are TGTGCCAGCAGTTACTCGACTAGCGGGGTTAGCACAGATACGCAGTATTTT. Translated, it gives CASSYSTSGVSTDTQYF.

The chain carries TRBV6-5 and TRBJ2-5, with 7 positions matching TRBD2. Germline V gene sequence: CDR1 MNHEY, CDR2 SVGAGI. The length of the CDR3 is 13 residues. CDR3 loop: CVSSGALRETQYF. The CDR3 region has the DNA TGTGTATCGAGCGGGGCCCTCCGGGAGACCCAGTACTTC.

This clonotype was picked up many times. This chain's CDR3 is CASSYSGQGYNEQFF. Here the CDR3 DNA reads TGTGCCAGCAGTTACTCGGGACAGGGGTACAATGAGCAGTTCTTC. The J gene is TRBJ2-1, the V gene TRBV6-2 or TRBV6-3; 10 nucleotides align to TRBD1. CDR3 length equals 15 residues. With V trimmed by 0 bases and J by 4 bases, 0 bases remained unmatched. The germline gives CDR1 MNHEY, CDR2 SVGEGT.

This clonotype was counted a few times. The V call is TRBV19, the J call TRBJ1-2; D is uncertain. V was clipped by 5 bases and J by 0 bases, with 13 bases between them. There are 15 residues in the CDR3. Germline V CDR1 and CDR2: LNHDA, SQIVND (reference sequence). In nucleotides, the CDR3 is TGTGCCAGTAGTTCGGAGGTCTCATCTAACTATGGCTACACCTTC. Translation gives CASSSEVSSNYGYTF.

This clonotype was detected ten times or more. This CDR3 reads CASSQQRYEQYF. CDR3 coding DNA: TGTGCCAGCAGCCAACAGAGGTACGAGCAGTACTTC. The J gene is TRBJ2-7, the V gene TRBV28; D uncertain. The CDR3 runs 12 residues. CDR1 and CDR2 (germline): MDHEN, SYDVKM. The V end was cut by 6 bases, the J end by 4 bases, with 10 bases between.

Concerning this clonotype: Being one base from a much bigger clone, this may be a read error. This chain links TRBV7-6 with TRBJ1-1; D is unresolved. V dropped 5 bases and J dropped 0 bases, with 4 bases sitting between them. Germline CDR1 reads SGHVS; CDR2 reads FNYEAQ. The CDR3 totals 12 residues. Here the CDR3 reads CASSQLNTEAFF. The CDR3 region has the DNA TGTGCCAGCAGCCAATTGAACACTGAAGCTTTCTTT. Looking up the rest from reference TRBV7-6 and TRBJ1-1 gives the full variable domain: GAGVSQSPRYKVTKRGQDVALRCDPISGHVSLYWYRQALGQGPEFLTYFNYEAQQDKSGLPNDRFSAERPEGSISTLTIQRTEQRDSAMYRCASSQLNTEAFFGQGTRLTVV.

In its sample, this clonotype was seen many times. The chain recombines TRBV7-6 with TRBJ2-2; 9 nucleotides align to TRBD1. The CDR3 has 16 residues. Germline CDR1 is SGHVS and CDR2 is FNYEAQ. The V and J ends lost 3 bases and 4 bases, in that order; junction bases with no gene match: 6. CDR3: CASSLRQGVVTGELFF. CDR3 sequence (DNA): TGTGCCAGCAGCTTGAGACAGGGGGTCGTCACCGGGGAGCTGTTTTTT.

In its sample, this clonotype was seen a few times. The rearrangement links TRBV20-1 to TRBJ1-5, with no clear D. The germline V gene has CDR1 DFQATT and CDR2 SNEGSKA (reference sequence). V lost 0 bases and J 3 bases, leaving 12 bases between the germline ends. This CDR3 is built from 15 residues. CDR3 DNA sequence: TGCAGTGCTAGAGATTTTGTGCAGCCCAATCAGCCCCAGCATTTT. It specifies CSARDFVQPNQPQHF.

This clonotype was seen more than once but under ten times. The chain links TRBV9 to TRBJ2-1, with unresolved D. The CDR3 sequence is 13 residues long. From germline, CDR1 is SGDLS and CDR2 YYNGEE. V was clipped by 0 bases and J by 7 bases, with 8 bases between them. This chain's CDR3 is CASSVAVYNEQFF. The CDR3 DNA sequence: TGTGCCAGCAGCGTAGCTGTTTATAATGAGCAGTTCTTC. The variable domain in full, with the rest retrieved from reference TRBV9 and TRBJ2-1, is DSGVTQTPKHLITATGQRVTLRCSPRSGDLSVYWYQQSLDQGLQFLIQYYNGEERAKGNILERFSAQQFPDLHSELNLSSLELGDSALYFCASSVAVYNEQFFGPGTRLTVL.

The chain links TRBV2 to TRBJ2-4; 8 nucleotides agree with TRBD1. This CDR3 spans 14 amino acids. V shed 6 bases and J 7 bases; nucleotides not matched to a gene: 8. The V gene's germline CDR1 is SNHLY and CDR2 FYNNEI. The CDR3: CASRYQGARNIQYF. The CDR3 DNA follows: TGTGCCAGCAGATACCAGGGGGCACGTAACATTCAGTACTTC. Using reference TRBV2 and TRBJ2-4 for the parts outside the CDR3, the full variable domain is EPEVTQTPSHQVTQMGQEVILRCVPISNHLYFYWYRQILGQKVEFLVSFYNNEISEKSEIFDDQFSVERPDGSNFTLKIRSTKLEDSAMYFCASRYQGARNIQYFGAGTRLSVL.

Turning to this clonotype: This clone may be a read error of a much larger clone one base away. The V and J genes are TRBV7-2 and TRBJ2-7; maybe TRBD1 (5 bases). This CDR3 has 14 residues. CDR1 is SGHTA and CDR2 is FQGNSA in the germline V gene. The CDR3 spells CGSAEPGKPHEQYF. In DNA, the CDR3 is TGTGGCAGCGCTGAGCCAGGGAAGCCTCACGAGCAGTACTTC. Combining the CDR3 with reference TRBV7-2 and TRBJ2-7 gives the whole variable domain GAGVSQSPSNKVTEKGKDVELRCDPISGHTALYWYRQSLGQGLEFLIYFQGNSAPDKSGLPSDRFSAERTGGSVSTLTIQRTQQEDSAVYLCGSAEPGKPHEQYFGPGTRLTVT.

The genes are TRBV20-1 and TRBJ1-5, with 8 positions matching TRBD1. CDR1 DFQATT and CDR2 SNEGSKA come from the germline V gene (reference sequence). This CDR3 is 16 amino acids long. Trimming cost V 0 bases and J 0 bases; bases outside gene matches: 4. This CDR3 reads CSAREDRVNSNQPQHF. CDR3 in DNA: TGCAGTGCTAGAGAGGACAGGGTGAATAGCAATCAGCCCCAGCATTTT.

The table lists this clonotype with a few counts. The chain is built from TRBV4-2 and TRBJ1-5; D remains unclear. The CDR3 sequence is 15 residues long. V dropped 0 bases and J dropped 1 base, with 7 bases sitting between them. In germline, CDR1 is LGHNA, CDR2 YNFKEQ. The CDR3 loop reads CASSQEGQSNQPQHF. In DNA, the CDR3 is TGTGCCAGCAGCCAAGAGGGCCAGAGCAATCAGCCCCAGCATTTT.

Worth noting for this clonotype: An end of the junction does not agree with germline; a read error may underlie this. The CDR3 protein is CASSLGTGGNYAF. The CDR3 region has the DNA TGTGCCAGCAGCTTAGGGACAGGGGGGAATTACGCCTTC. This rearrangement joins TRBV5-6 to TRBJ1-2, with TRBD1 matching 11 bases. CDR1 is SGHDT and CDR2 is YYEEEE in the germline V gene. The CDR3 consists of 13 residues.

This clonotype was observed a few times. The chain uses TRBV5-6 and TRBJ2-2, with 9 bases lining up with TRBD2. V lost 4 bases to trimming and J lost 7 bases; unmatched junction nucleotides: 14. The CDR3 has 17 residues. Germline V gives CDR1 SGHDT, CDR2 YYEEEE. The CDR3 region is CASSTSGGLDSFGELFF. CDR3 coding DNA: TGTGCCAGCAGCACAAGCGGGGGGCTAGACTCATTCGGGGAGCTGTTTTTT.

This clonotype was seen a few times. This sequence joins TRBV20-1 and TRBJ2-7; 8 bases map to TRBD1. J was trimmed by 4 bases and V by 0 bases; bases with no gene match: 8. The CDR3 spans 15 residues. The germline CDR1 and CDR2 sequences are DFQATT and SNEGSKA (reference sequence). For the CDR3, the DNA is TGCAGTGCTAGAGAATCCCGCCAGGGGGCATACGAGCAGTACTTC. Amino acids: CSARESRQGAYEQYF.

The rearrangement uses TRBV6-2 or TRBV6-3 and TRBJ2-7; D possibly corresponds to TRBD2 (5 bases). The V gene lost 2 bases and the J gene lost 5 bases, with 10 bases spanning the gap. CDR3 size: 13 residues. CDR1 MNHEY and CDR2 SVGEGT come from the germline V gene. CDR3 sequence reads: CASSYLRVHEQYF. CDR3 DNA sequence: TGTGCCAGCAGTTACCTGAGGGTCCACGAGCAGTACTTC.

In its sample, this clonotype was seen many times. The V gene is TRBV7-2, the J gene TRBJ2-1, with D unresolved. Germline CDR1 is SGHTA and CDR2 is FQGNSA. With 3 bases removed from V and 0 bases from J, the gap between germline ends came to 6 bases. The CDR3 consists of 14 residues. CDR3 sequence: CASSFLSSYNEQFF. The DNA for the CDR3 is TGTGCCAGCAGCTTCCTAAGCTCCTACAATGAGCAGTTCTTC.

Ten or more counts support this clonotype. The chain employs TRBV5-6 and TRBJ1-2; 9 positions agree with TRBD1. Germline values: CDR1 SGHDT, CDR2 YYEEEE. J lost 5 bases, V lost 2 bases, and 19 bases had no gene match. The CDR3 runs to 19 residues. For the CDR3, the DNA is TGTGCCAGCAGCTTAAATATCGCCGGGACAGGGACCCCCAGTTATGGCTACACCTTC. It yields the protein CASSLNIAGTGTPSYGYTF.